Sequencing of this T cell receptor beta chain was carried out in a study of a mutant IDH1 vaccine in newly diagnosed glioma. Time point: baseline, week 1 (first vaccination visit). Indicated treatment: pre-vaccination baseline after standard-of-care therapy. The repertoire was sequenced with immunoSEQ multiplex PCR; TCRdb's copy has only in-frame clones and lacks some. The sample holds tens of thousands of clones, more than 80% seen once. The clonotype was recovered from a middle-aged man with glioma. Source: PBMCs, taken from a glioma patient treated with radiotherapy, temozolomide or both.

The CDR3 coding sequence is TGTGCCAGCAACCCCTATCCGGGATCCACAGATACGCAGTATTTT. Translation: CASNPYPGSTDTQYF. The chain links TRBV2 to TRBJ2-3, with D perhaps TRBD2 (5 bases). The germline V gene encodes CDR1 SNHLY and CDR2 FYNNEI. Trimming took 7 bases from V and 2 from J, leaving 16 bases between them. This CDR3 region has 15 residues.